The clone carrying this T cell receptor (beta chain) has just one count. This table comes from immunoSEQ multiplex PCR, and its TCRdb copy is limited to in-frame clones, with some not included. The data hold 55,000 to 65,000 clones, with 91% observed a single time. The data stem from a study of blood T cell repertoires in COVID-19. About the research overall: The study drew acute and convalescent COVID-19 samples from the United States, Italy and Spain.

The CDR3 totals 12 residues. V was cut by 8 bases and J by 9 bases, with 16 bases left in between. The material sequenced was peripheral blood. The gene calls are TRBV12-3 or TRBV12-4 and TRBJ2-5; tentative D call: TRBD2 (5 bases). The origin of this receptor is a human donor in a cohort sampled during active COVID-19. CDR3 sequence (DNA): TGTGCCAGCCTCCGGAGGACTGGGGCCCAGTACTTC. Translated, it gives CASLRRTGAQYF.